A single sample gave rise to the 29 T cell receptor beta chains below, sequenced in a study of blood T cell repertoires in COVID-19. Sequencing was performed with immunoSEQ multiplex PCR; in TCRdb, only in-frame clones are kept and a portion is missing. The sample carries about 320,000 clones, roughly 87% recorded once. Sequenced material: PBMCs or T cells enriched from blood (not recorded which). Every receptor here comes from a woman aged 18-35 years who had recovered from COVID-19.

The chain carries TRBV7-9 and TRBJ1-6; 7 positions agree with TRBD1. Germline lookup yields CDR1 SEHNR and CDR2 FQNEAQ (reference sequence). This CDR3 contains 13 residues. Trimming at V came to 3 bases and at J to 10 bases, leaving 3 bases not matched to a gene. The CDR3 reads CASSFDRDSPLHF. The CDR3 nucleotides read TGTGCCAGCAGCTTCGACAGGGACTCACCCCTCCACTTT.

The rearrangement uses TRBV19 and TRBJ2-5; TRBD2 matches at 9 bases. The V gene end was trimmed by 5 bases and the J gene end by 1 base; junction bases not matched to a gene: 8. Germline V CDR1 and CDR2: LNHDA, SQIVND (reference sequence). The CDR3 is made up of 16 amino acids. CDR3 DNA sequence: TGTGCCAGTAGTGATCCCAGCGGGGGGAGCCAAGAGACCCAGTACTTC. Amino acids: CASSDPSGGSQETQYF.

Comments on this clone: The same CDR3 can be traced to other DNA sequences in this sample. The chain carries TRBV7-9 and TRBJ1-4; TRBD1 is a possible D gene (5 bases). Germline assignment: CDR1 SEHNR and CDR2 FQNEAQ (reference sequence). The CDR3 totals 15 residues. V shed 6 bases and J shed 4 bases, with 15 bases lying between them. The chain's CDR3 is CASSRLTGVNEKLFF. DNA for the CDR3: TGTGCCAGCAGTCGGTTAACAGGAGTTAATGAAAAACTGTTTTTT.

The chain's CDR3 is CASRVGGFAYEQYF. The DNA of the CDR3 is TGTGCCTCCCGAGTCGGGGGGTTCGCCTACGAGCAGTACTTC. The V and J genes are TRBV2 and TRBJ2-7; TRBD2 aligns across 7 bases. J lost 2 bases, V lost 11 bases, and 12 bases had no gene match. Per germline, CDR1 SNHLY and CDR2 FYNNEI. CDR3 size: 14 residues.

The count of this clone is one. CDR3 sequence (DNA): TGTGCCAGCAGCCAGAGTACAGGGGCGAACACCGGGGAGCTGTTTTTT. It specifies CASSQSTGANTGELFF. This chain links TRBV3-1 (or the pseudogene TRBV3-2) with TRBJ2-2; 7 bases align to TRBD1. Germline CDR1 LGHDT, CDR2 YNNKEL (reference sequence). This CDR3 is 16 amino acids long. The V and J ends lost 3 bases and 0 bases, in that order; junction bases with no gene match: 4.

This rearrangement joins TRBV5-1 to TRBJ1-2; a weak D match, TRBD1 (5 bases). Germline lookup yields CDR1 SGHRS and CDR2 YFSETQ. This CDR3 comprises 13 residues. Deletions cut 4 bases from V and 4 bases from J, with 11 bases between. CDR3 residues: CASSIDSRYGYTF. The CDR3 coding sequence is TGCGCCAGCAGCATTGACAGCCGCTATGGCTACACCTTC.

The V gene is TRBV18, the J gene TRBJ1-1, with D hard to call. Trimming cost V 4 bases and J 6 bases, with 18 bases left between them. Germline V gene lookup returns CDR1 KGHSH and CDR2 LQKENI. The CDR3 covers 15 residues. CDR3 nucleotides: TGTGCCAGCTCACTTAGGGAGGGAAGCAGCCCTGAAGCTTTCTTT. This sequence encodes CASSLREGSSPEAFF.

The CDR3 coding sequence is TGCGCCAGCAGTGAGGTGGGGAGGCAAGAGACCCAGTACTTC. Translating gives CASSEVGRQETQYF. The genes are TRBV10-2 and TRBJ2-5, with D possibly matching TRBD2 (6 bases). The CDR3 runs to 14 residues. Germline lookup yields CDR1 WSHSY and CDR2 SAAADI. Trimming shortened V by 2 bases and J by 2 bases, and 9 bases separated the two germline ends.

The chain joins TRBV7-8 to TRBJ2-7; D possibly corresponds to TRBD2 (5 bases). The V end lost 5 bases, the J end lost 5 bases, and 19 bases lay between the germline ends. The CDR3 loop spans 15 amino acids. Germline CDR1 SGHVS, CDR2 FQNEAQ. Here the CDR3 DNA reads TGTGCCAGCAGCCATCGGACTTTTAGTGTTCACGAGCAGTACTTC. Translated, it gives CASSHRTFSVHEQYF.

This clone was seen a handful of times. This chain uses TRBV30 with TRBJ1-6, with D unclear. V dropped 1 base and J dropped 5 bases, with 9 bases sitting between them. The CDR3 consists of 14 residues. Germline assignment: CDR1 GTSNPN and CDR2 SVGIG (reference sequence). The DNA for the CDR3 is TGTGCCTGGAGTGACAAGCGGGATAATTCACCCCTCCACTTT. This gives the protein CAWSDKRDNSPLHF.

The chain combines TRBV7-3 with TRBJ2-1; D uncertain. Trimming cost V 4 bases and J 7 bases, with 11 bases left between them. The V gene's germline CDR1 is SGHTA and CDR2 FQGTGA. The CDR3 spans 13 residues. The CDR3 loop is CASSSGSWNEQFF. CDR3 DNA: TGTGCCAGCAGCTCGGGTAGCTGGAATGAGCAGTTCTTC.

The chain couples TRBV6-4 to TRBJ2-7; 9 bases are shared with TRBD2. Germline V gene lookup returns CDR1 MRHNA and CDR2 SNTAGT. Trimming removed 8 bases from V and 0 bases from J; junction bases left unmatched: 8. CDR3 length equals 15 residues. DNA for the CDR3: TGTGCCAGCCGACTAGCGGACGAAGGCTCCTACGAGCAGTACTTC. Amino acid sequence: CASRLADEGSYEQYF.

Remarks on this clone: This same CDR3 is encoded by further DNA sequences in the sample. The chain recombines TRBV2 with TRBJ1-5, with 8 nucleotides matching TRBD1. Germline CDR1 and CDR2: SNHLY and FYNNEI. V trimming: 6 bases; J trimming: 4 bases; junction bases outside the gene matches: 5. The CDR3 has 14 amino acids. The CDR3 nucleotides are TGTGCCAGCAGCGGGACAGGTGGGAATCAGCCCCAGCATTTT. This sequence encodes CASSGTGGNQPQHF.

This chain joins TRBV7-8 and TRBJ2-1, with D hard to call. V was cut by 2 bases and J by 0 bases, with 8 bases left in between. The germline gives CDR1 SGHVS, CDR2 FQNEAQ. The CDR3 contains 15 residues. CDR3 bases: TGTGCCAGCAGCTTACCTCTGAGCTCCTACAATGAGCAGTTCTTC. This translates into CASSLPLSSYNEQFF.

The rearrangement links TRBV18 to TRBJ1-1; a weak D match, TRBD1 (6 bases). This CDR3 is 14 amino acids long. Trimming pared 3 bases from V and 6 bases from J, leaving 14 bases between. The V gene's germline CDR1 is KGHSH and CDR2 LQKENI. CDR3 bases: TGTGCCAGCTCACCGGCATACAGGGATTCTGAAGCTTTCTTT. As protein: CASSPAYRDSEAFF.

The rearrangement uses TRBV2 and TRBJ1-2; a possible D gene is TRBD1 (5 bases). The germline V gene has CDR1 SNHLY and CDR2 FYNNEI. V shed 6 bases and J shed 6 bases, with 14 bases lying between them. The CDR3 extends over 13 amino acids. CDR3 nucleotide sequence: TGTGCCAGCAGGGACCTTGGGGCAGATGGCTACACCTTC. Amino acids: CASRDLGADGYTF.

The rearrangement joins TRBV7-3 to TRBJ2-3, with D possibly matching TRBD2 (6 bases). The CDR3 is made up of 15 amino acids. Germline V lookup: CDR1 SGHTA, CDR2 FQGTGA. Trimming left V 5 bases short and J 2 bases short, with 14 bases between. This CDR3 is CASSRRDGSTDTQYF. The CDR3 DNA reads TGTGCCAGCAGCCGGAGGGACGGTTCCACAGATACGCAGTATTTT.

The gene calls are TRBV10-3 and TRBJ2-7, with 12 bases that match TRBD1. Germline CDR1 reads ENHRY; CDR2 reads SYGVKD. J lost 5 bases, V lost 8 bases, and 10 bases had no gene match. The CDR3 runs to 15 residues. The CDR3 spells CAIGNRDRGHDEQYF. The CDR3 DNA sequence: TGTGCCATCGGTAACCGGGACAGGGGGCATGACGAGCAGTACTTC.

The chain has TRBV7-2 and TRBJ2-3; possible D gene TRBD1, 7 bases. This CDR3 contains 16 residues. Germline V gene lookup returns CDR1 SGHTA and CDR2 FQGNSA. The germline V and J ends were trimmed by 1 base and 2 bases, with 13 bases remaining between them. CDR3 nucleotides: TGTGCCAGCAGCTTAGTAGGGGGGACAGACACAGATACGCAGTATTTT. This gives the protein CASSLVGGTDTDTQYF.

V is TRBV19 and J is TRBJ1-2, with D possibly being TRBD1 (6 bases). The germline gives CDR1 LNHDA, CDR2 SQIVND (reference sequence). This CDR3 has 14 amino acids. The V gene lost 7 bases and the J gene lost 2 bases, with 14 bases spanning the gap. The CDR3 DNA sequence: TGTGCCAGTAACTCGAAGGGGGGGAACTATGGCTACACCTTC. Its protein is CASNSKGGNYGYTF. The full variable domain, in which reference TRBV19 and TRBJ1-2 provide the parts outside the CDR3, is DGGITQSPKYLFRKEGQNVTLSCEQNLNHDAMYWYRQDPGQGLRLIYYSQIVNDFQKGDIAEGYSVSREKKESFPLTVTSAQKNPTAFYLCASNSKGGNYGYTFGSGTRLTVV.

The chain recombines TRBV28 with TRBJ1-3; D is ambiguous. The CDR3 totals 12 residues. V gave up 2 bases and J gave up 3 bases, with 2 bases separating them. Looked up from germline, CDR1 is MDHEN and CDR2 is SYDVKM. CDR3 bases: TGTGCCAGCAGTTTACGTGGAAACACCATATATTTT. This codes for CASSLRGNTIYF.

The V and J genes are TRBV27 and TRBJ2-7, with TRBD2 as a possible D gene (5 bases). This CDR3 is 13 amino acids long. Germline loops: CDR1 MNHEY, CDR2 SMNVEV (reference sequence). Trimming shortened V by 6 bases and J by 5 bases, and 14 bases separated the two germline ends. CDR3 amino acids: CASRTGVINEQYF. Here the CDR3 DNA reads TGTGCCAGCAGGACCGGGGTAATTAACGAGCAGTACTTC.

This chain joins TRBV24-1 and TRBJ2-5; 11 bases map to TRBD2. The V gene end was trimmed by 7 bases and the J gene end by 4 bases; junction bases not matched to a gene: 10. This CDR3 has 16 residues. In germline, CDR1 is KGHDR, CDR2 SFDVKD. The CDR3, as DNA: TGTGCCACCAGCCCGATGACTAGCGGGGCGGCAGAGACCCAGTACTTC. It codes for CATSPMTSGAAETQYF.

The chain is built from TRBV7-9 and TRBJ2-7, with no clear D. CDR1 is SEHNR and CDR2 is FQNEAQ in the germline V gene (reference sequence). The CDR3 runs 12 residues. Trimming pared 7 bases from V and 3 bases from J, leaving 10 bases between. The CDR3 DNA sequence: TGTGCCAGCACCGTCCCCCGCTACGAGCAGTACTTC. Translated, it gives CASTVPRYEQYF.

This clone was recorded only once. The J gene is TRBJ2-1, the V gene TRBV7-2, with TRBD2 as a possible D gene (5 bases). The germline CDR1 and CDR2 sequences are SGHTA and FQGNSA. The CDR3 is made up of 14 amino acids. V was shortened by 2 bases and J by 7 bases, with 12 bases between the two germline ends. The CDR3, as DNA: TGTGCCAGCAGCTTAAACCTAGCCATAAATGAGCAGTTCTTC. It translates to CASSLNLAINEQFF. The whole variable domain, remainder taken from reference TRBV7-2 and TRBJ2-1, is GAGVSQSPSNKVTEKGKDVELRCDPISGHTALYWYRQSLGQGLEFLIYFQGNSAPDKSGLPSDRFSAERTGGSVSTLTIQRTQQEDSAVYLCASSLNLAINEQFFGPGTRLTVL.

The chain employs TRBV2 and TRBJ2-7, with D possibly TRBD1 on 5 matching bases. V gave up 6 bases and J gave up 1 base, with 10 bases separating them. The CDR3 extends over 13 amino acids. Germline CDR1 and CDR2: SNHLY and FYNNEI. The CDR3 DNA sequence: TGTGCCAGCAGGGCCGACAGTTCCTACGAGCAGTACTTC. It is translated as CASRADSSYEQYF.

The chain is built from TRBV7-2 and TRBJ1-1; the match to TRBD1 covers 7 bases. Germline V CDR1 and CDR2: SGHTA, FQGNSA. The ends lost 4 bases at V and 3 bases at J; junction bases unmatched: 2. The CDR3 covers 13 residues. CDR3 DNA sequence: TGTGCCAGCAGCTCCCAGGGGGACACTGAAGCTTTCTTT. Translating it yields CASSSQGDTEAFF.

V is TRBV19 and J is TRBJ2-7, with 12 positions matching TRBD2. Per germline, CDR1 LNHDA and CDR2 SQIVND (reference sequence). The CDR3 covers 14 residues. V trimming: 5 bases; J trimming: 7 bases; junction bases outside the gene matches: 6. CDR3 residues: CASSLTSGRGEQYF. The CDR3 DNA is TGTGCCAGTAGTCTGACTAGCGGGAGAGGGGAGCAGTACTTC.

V is TRBV19 and J is TRBJ2-7; possibly TRBD2 for D (6 bases). Germline loops: CDR1 LNHDA, CDR2 SQIVND (reference sequence). This CDR3 has 16 amino acids. Trimming stripped 5 bases from V and 2 bases from J, with 19 bases between. This CDR3 reads CASSGRELYLPYEQYF. CDR3 in DNA: TGTGCCAGTAGTGGCCGGGAGCTCTATCTTCCCTACGAGCAGTACTTC.